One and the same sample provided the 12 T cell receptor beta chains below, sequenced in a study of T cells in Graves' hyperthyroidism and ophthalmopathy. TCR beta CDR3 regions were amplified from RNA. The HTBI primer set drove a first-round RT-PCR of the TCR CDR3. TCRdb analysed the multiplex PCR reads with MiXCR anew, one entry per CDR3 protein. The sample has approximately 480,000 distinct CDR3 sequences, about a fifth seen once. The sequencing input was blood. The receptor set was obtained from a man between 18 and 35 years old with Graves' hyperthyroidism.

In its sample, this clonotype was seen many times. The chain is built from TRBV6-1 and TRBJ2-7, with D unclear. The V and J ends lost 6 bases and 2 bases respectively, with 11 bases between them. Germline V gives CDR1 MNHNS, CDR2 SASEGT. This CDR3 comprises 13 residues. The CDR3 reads CASSPPAPYEQYF. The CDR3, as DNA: TGTGCCAGCAGCCCCCCTGCGCCCTACGAGCAGTACTTC.

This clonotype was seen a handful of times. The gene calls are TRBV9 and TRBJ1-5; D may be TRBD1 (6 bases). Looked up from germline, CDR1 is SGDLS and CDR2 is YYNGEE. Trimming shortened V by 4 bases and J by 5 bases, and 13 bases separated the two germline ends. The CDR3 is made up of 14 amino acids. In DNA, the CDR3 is TGTGCCAGCAGCCCAGGACAGCACCATCAGCCCCAGCATTTT. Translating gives CASSPGQHHQPQHF.

The CDR3 coding sequence is TGCGCCAGCAGCTTGGTTCGGTCTAGCGGGGGCCTTACCTACGAGCAGTACTTC. This gives the protein CASSLVRSSGGLTYEQYF. V and J are TRBV5-1 and TRBJ2-7, with 10 nucleotides matching TRBD2. Germline assignment: CDR1 SGHRS and CDR2 YFSETQ. V dropped 0 bases and J dropped 2; count of bases not matched to a gene: 11. This CDR3 has 18 residues. The entire variable domain, with the rest obtained from reference TRBV5-1 and TRBJ2-7, is as follows: KAGVTQTPRYLIKTRGQQVTLSCSPISGHRSVSWYQQTPGQGLQFLFEYFSETQRNKGNFPGRFSGRQFSNSRSEMNVSTLELGDSALYLCASSLVRSSGGLTYEQYFGPGTRLTVT.

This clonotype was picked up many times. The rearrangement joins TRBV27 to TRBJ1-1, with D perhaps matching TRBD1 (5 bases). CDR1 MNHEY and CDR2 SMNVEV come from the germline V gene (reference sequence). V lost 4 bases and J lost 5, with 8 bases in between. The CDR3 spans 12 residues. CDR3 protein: CASSSGLTEAFF. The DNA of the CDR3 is TGTGCCAGCAGTTCGGGACTTACTGAAGCTTTCTTT.

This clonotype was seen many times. The CDR3 region is CASSVGTLAADTQYF. In DNA, the CDR3 is TGTGCCAGCAGTGTAGGGACTCTCGCGGCAGATACGCAGTATTTT. The chain couples TRBV6-1 to TRBJ2-3; TRBD2 is a possible D gene (6 bases). The CDR3 loop spans 15 amino acids. Deletions cut 4 bases from V and 4 bases from J, with 15 bases between. The germline CDR1 and CDR2 sequences are MNHNS and SASEGT.

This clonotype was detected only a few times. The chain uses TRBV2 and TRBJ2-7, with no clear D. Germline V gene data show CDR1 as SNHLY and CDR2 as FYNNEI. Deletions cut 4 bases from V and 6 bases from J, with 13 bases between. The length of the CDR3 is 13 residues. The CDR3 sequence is CASSAAFLIEQYF. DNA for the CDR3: TGTGCCAGCAGTGCGGCCTTCCTTATCGAGCAGTACTTC.

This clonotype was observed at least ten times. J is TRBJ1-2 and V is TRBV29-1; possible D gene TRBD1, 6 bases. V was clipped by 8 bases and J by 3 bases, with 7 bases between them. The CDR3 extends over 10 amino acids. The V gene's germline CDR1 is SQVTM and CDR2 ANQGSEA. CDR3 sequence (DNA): TGCAGCTCAGGGGACTATGGCTACACCTTC. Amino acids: CSSGDYGYTF.

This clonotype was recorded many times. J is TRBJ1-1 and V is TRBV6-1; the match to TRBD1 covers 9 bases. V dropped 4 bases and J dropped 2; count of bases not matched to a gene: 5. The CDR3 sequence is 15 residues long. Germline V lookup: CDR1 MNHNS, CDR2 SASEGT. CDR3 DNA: TGTGCCAGCAGTGTTGGACAGGGGCTAAACACTGAAGCTTTCTTT. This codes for CASSVGQGLNTEAFF.

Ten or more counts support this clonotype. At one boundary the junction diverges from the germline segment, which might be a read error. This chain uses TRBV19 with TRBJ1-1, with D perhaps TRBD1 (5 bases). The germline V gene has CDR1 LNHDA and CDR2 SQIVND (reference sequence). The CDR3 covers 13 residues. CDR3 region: CAGSATVLAEAFF. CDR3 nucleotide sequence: TGTGCCGGTAGTGCGACAGTGCTCGCTGAAGCTTTCTTT.

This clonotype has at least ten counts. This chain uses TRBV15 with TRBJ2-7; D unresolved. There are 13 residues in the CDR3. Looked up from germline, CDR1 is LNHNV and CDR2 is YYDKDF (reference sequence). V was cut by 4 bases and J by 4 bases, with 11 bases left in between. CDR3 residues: CATSKTAYYEQYF. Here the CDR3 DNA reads TGTGCCACCAGCAAAACTGCCTATTACGAGCAGTACTTC.

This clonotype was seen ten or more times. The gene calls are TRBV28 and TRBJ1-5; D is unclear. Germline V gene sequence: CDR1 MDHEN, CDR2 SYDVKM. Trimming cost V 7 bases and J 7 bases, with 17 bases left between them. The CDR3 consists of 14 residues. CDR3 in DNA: TGTGCCAGCAAGTCTCTGACGGGCCGACAGCCCCAGCATTTT. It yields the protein CASKSLTGRQPQHF.

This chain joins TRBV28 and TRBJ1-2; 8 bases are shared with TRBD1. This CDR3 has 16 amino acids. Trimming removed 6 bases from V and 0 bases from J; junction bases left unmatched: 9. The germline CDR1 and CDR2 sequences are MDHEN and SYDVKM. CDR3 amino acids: CASSWTGLLANYGYTF. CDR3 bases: TGTGCCAGCAGCTGGACAGGGCTGCTAGCTAACTATGGCTACACCTTC.